This T cell receptor (beta chain) was identified during a study of T cell responses to AZD1222 COVID-19 vaccine. Study results and caveats: The donor group comprised mostly white British people and more females; the analysis possibly underestimated clonal diversity. Reports say nearly half of spike-specific TCRs go after unmutated variant regions.

Concerning this clone itself: Its target is unknown.

CDR1 is SEHNR, CDR2 FQNEAQ, per germline (reference sequence). With 3 bases removed from V and 3 bases from J, the gap between germline ends came to 20 bases. This CDR3 region has 17 residues. Method: immunoSEQ multiplex PCR; TCRdb's copy keeps in-frame clones and lacks some. The repertoire holds fewer than 130,000 clones, with about 85% as singletons. The rearrangement links TRBV7-9 to TRBJ1-1; no clear D gene. The sample here was peripheral blood, taken 28 days after the second AZD1222 dose. The origin of this receptor is an adult who received the AZD1222 COVID-19 vaccine. The CDR3: CASSLDRALDTDTEAFF. The CDR3 DNA reads TGTGCCAGCAGCTTGGATAGGGCCCTTGATACTGACACTGAAGCTTTCTTT.